This TCR beta chain was identified in a study of T cell repertoires in cytomegalovirus infection. Study-wide context: A matching HLA type, together with CMV infection, was signaled by public TCR beta signatures.

This clonotype was seen repeatedly, ten times or more. TCRdb re-analysed the reads in MiXCR, keeping a single row per CDR3 protein. The table has 300,000 or so distinct CDR3 sequences, around 9.6% seen once; the top ten hold around 2.5%. This clonotype was obtained from a human donor in good health (CMV status not recorded). Some clones in this sample may be carry-over from other donors' samples. Sequencing was done on a sample of PBMCs.

Here the CDR3 DNA reads TGTGCCACCCTTAAGGGTACTAGCACAGATACGCAGTATTTT. Its translation: CATLKGTSTDTQYF. This chain connects TRBV28 to TRBJ2-3; D not certain. V shed 10 bases and J shed 0 bases, with 14 bases lying between them. CDR3 length equals 14 residues. Germline loops: CDR1 MDHEN, CDR2 SYDVKM.